These T cell receptor beta chains were read from a single sample in a study of blood T cell repertoires in COVID-19. Here immunoSEQ multiplex PCR was the method, and the copy in TCRdb shows in-frame clones only, minus some. The sample has 250,000 or so clones, more than 75% seen once. Sequencing used PBMCs or T cells enriched from blood (not recorded which). All receptors come from a woman in her forties or fifties who had been exposed to COVID-19. Both conserved end residues are part of each CDR3. A D gene is named only where the DNA matches it firmly. Only some rows state a clone size, as once, few, many or a class for expanded clones.

>TRBJ2-6|TRBD1|TRBV11-2|NA
CASSGDRGLSGANVLTF
TGTGCCAGCAGTGGAGACAGGGGCCTTTCTGGGGCCAACGTCCTGACTTTC
>TRBJ2-3|NA|TRBV27|few
CASRRTVGTDTQYF
TGTGCCAGCAGGAGGACAGTCGGCACAGATACGCAGTATTTT
>TRBJ1-2|TRBD1|TRBV12-3/TRBV12-4|NA
CASSLGQNYGYTF
TGTGCCAGCAGCCTGGGACAGAACTATGGCTACACCTTC
>TRBJ2-1|TRBD2|TRBV28|NA
CASSLGPERGGYNEQFF
TGTGCCAGCAGTCTCGGCCCTGAGCGGGGGGGTTACAATGAGCAGTTCTTC
>TRBJ2-3|TRBD2|TRBV30|NA
CAWNPGKIAGGVDTQYF
TGTGCCTGGAACCCAGGAAAGATTGCCGGGGGGGTAGATACGCAGTATTTT
>TRBJ1-1|NA|TRBV11-2|NA
CASSLGGGRTNTEAFF
TGTGCCAGCAGCTTAGGCGGGGGGCGGACTAACACTGAAGCTTTCTTT
>TRBJ2-7|NA|TRBV27|few
CASSFMGLSYEQYF
TGTGCCAGCAGTTTTATGGGGCTCTCCTACGAGCAGTACTTC
>TRBJ2-7|TRBD1|TRBV6-6|NA
CASRDRGWAYEQYF
TGTGCCAGCAGAGACAGGGGATGGGCCTACGAGCAGTACTTC
>TRBJ1-2|TRBD1|TRBV5-6|NA
CASSQFRDRGNYGYTF
TGTGCCAGCAGCCAATTTCGGGACAGGGGGAACTATGGCTACACCTTC
>TRBJ2-3|NA|TRBV9|once
CASSVGPGSTDTQYF
TGTGCCAGCAGCGTAGGGCCAGGGAGCACAGATACGCAGTATTTT
>TRBJ1-1|NA|TRBV11-3|NA
CASSLFEYTEAFF
TGTGCCAGCAGCTTATTCGAGTACACTGAAGCTTTCTTT
>TRBJ1-5|TRBD1|TRBV19|NA
CASRLEKGAQPQHF
TGTGCCAGTAGACTGGAAAAGGGGGCCCAGCCCCAGCATTTT
>TRBJ2-7|NA|TRBV24-1|NA
CATSAGIGEQYF
TGTGCCACCAGTGCAGGGATTGGGGAGCAGTACTTC
>TRBJ2-1|NA|TRBV27|NA
CASSLSQGYNEQFF
TGTGCCAGCAGTTTATCGCAGGGATACAATGAGCAGTTCTTC
>TRBJ1-4|NA|TRBV5-6|NA
CASSLPREGEGEKLFF
TGTGCCAGCAGCTTGCCGCGGGAGGGGGAAGGTGAAAAACTGTTTTTT
>TRBJ2-1|TRBD1|TRBV9|NA
CASSVATGDRVYNEQFF
TGTGCCAGCAGCGTAGCTACCGGTGACAGGGTCTACAATGAGCAGTTCTTC
>TRBJ1-2|NA|TRBV19|many
CASRGLNYGYTF
TGTGCCAGTAGGGGACTGAACTATGGCTACACCTTC
>TRBJ1-3|TRBD1|TRBV10-3|NA
CAITSTGGLLGNTIYF
TGTGCCATCACTTCGACAGGGGGCTTGCTTGGAAACACCATATATTTT
>TRBJ2-5|TRBD1|TRBV5-1|NA
CASSPAGGRETQYF
TGCGCCAGCAGCCCGGCAGGGGGCCGGGAGACCCAGTACTTC
>TRBJ2-7|TRBD1|TRBV30|NA
CAWSGDSGRNEQYF
TGTGCCTGGAGTGGGGACAGTGGGAGAAACGAGCAGTACTTC
>TRBJ2-4|TRBD2|TRBV4-1|few
CASSQEGLAGGVAKNIQYF
TGCGCCAGCAGCCAAGAGGGACTAGCGGGGGGAGTAGCCAAAAACATTCAGTACTTC
>TRBJ2-3|NA|TRBV10-3|NA
CAISERGSATDTQYF
TGTGCCATCAGTGAGCGGGGTAGCGCGACGGATACGCAGTATTTT
>TRBJ2-1|NA|TRBV7-2|NA
CASSLGWRGNNEQFF
TGTGCCAGCAGCTTAGGATGGCGGGGCAACAATGAGCAGTTCTTC
>TRBJ1-6|NA|TRBV13|NA
CASSLGGRGAESPLHF
TGTGCCAGCAGCTTAGGAGGTCGGGGGGCGGAATCACCCCTCCACTTT
>TRBJ2-3|TRBD1|TRBV7-6|NA
CASTLHGTGDPDTQYF
TGTGCCAGCACGCTTCACGGGACAGGGGATCCAGATACGCAGTATTTT
>TRBJ1-2|NA|TRBV9|NA
CASSVGQGWSGYTF
TGTGCCAGCAGCGTAGGTCAGGGGTGGAGTGGCTACACCTTC
>TRBJ1-5|NA|TRBV6-5|NA
CASSIHSNQPQHF
TGTGCCAGCAGCATACATAGCAATCAGCCCCAGCATTTT
>TRBJ1-2|TRBD1|TRBV7-2|NA
CASSLIGTGAPYGYTF
TGTGCCAGCAGCTTAATAGGGACAGGGGCCCCCTATGGCTACACCTTC
>TRBJ1-3|NA|TRBV9|NA
CASSVGVGDSSGNTIYF
TGTGCCAGCAGCGTAGGGGTAGGAGACTCCTCTGGAAACACCATATATTTT
>TRBJ2-3|TRBD2|TRBV15|NA
CATSRVQVAGGKDTQYF
TGTGCCACCAGCAGAGTACAGGTAGCGGGGGGGAAAGATACGCAGTATTTT
>TRBJ2-2|TRBD1|TRBV27|NA
CASSLDNRGPGELFF
TGTGCCAGCAGTTTAGACAACAGGGGGCCTGGGGAGCTGTTTTTT
>TRBJ1-5|NA|TRBV10-2|NA
CASSGQSNQPQHF
TGCGCCAGCAGTGGACAGTCCAATCAGCCCCAGCATTTT
>TRBJ2-1|NA|TRBV30|NA
CAWGLYQGGYNEQFF
TGTGCCTGGGGTTTATACCAGGGTGGCTACAATGAGCAGTTCTTC
>TRBJ1-2|TRBD1|TRBV19|NA
CASTLRGSQNNYGYTF
TGTGCCAGTACGCTCAGGGGGTCTCAGAACAACTATGGCTACACCTTC
>TRBJ2-3|NA|TRBV3-1/TRBV3-2|NA
CASSQFDSYTDTQYF
TGTGCCAGCAGCCAGTTCGACAGTTACACAGATACGCAGTATTTT
>TRBJ1-1|NA|TRBV19|NA
CARRRIEDINTEAFF
TGTGCCAGACGAAGGATCGAGGACATAAACACTGAAGCTTTCTTT
>TRBJ2-1|TRBD2|TRBV5-1|NA
CASSGTTSYNEQFF
TGCGCCAGTTCCGGGACTACGTCCTACAATGAGCAGTTCTTC
>TRBJ1-1|TRBD1|TRBV7-8|NA
CASSYTGGGAHTEAFF
TGTGCCAGCAGCTACACAGGGGGCGGGGCCCACACTGAAGCTTTCTTT
>TRBJ2-7|TRBD1|TRBV19|NA
CASSPRTGAGSRQYF
TGTGCCAGTAGCCCCAGAACAGGGGCCGGTAGCAGGCAGTACTTC
>TRBJ2-3|NA|TRBV3-1/TRBV3-2|NA
CASNPGSITDTQYF
TGTGCCAGCAACCCAGGGTCTATAACAGATACGCAGTATTTT
>TRBJ1-2|NA|TRBV7-9|NA
CASSHSGANYGYTF
TGTGCCAGCAGCCATTCAGGGGCGAACTATGGCTACACCTTC
>TRBJ2-2|TRBD2|TRBV9|once
CASSPRTSPNTGELFF
TGTGCCAGCAGCCCGAGGACTAGCCCGAACACCGGGGAGCTGTTTTTT
>TRBJ1-2|NA|TRBV28|NA
CASSLGLAGGKYGYTF
TGTGCCAGCAGTTTAGGGCTAGCGGGGGGTAAATATGGCTACACCTTC
>TRBJ1-5|NA|TRBV6-5|NA
CASSYSSSNQPQHF
TGTGCCAGCAGTTACTCGAGCAGCAATCAGCCCCAGCATTTT
>TRBJ2-3|TRBD2|TRBV18|NA
CASSPGLAGGAPSSTDTQYF
TGTGCCAGCTCACCGGGACTAGCGGGGGGTGCCCCCTCTAGCACAGATACGCAGTATTTT
>TRBJ1-4|NA|TRBV4-3|NA
CASSQDGRRGDEKLFF
TGCGCCAGCAGCCAAGATGGGAGGCGTGGGGATGAAAAACTGTTTTTT
>TRBJ1-1|TRBD1|TRBV29-1|many
CSVGRGTGIQGKNTEAFF
TGCAGCGTTGGACGGGGGACAGGGATCCAGGGTAAGAACACTGAAGCTTTCTTT
>TRBJ1-3|NA|TRBV12-3/TRBV12-4|NA
CASSYGGRNTIYF
TGTGCCTCTTCCTACGGGGGGCGAAACACCATATATTTT
>TRBJ1-1|NA|TRBV11-1|NA
CASSLESRAIHSAFF
TGTGCCAGCAGCTTAGAGAGCAGGGCGATCCACTCAGCTTTCTTT
>TRBJ2-7|NA|TRBV28|NA
CASSSPDTDSYEQYF
TGTGCCAGCAGTTCACCGGACACCGACTCCTACGAGCAGTACTTC
>TRBJ2-2|NA|TRBV5-1|NA
CASSLISGFTGELFF
TGCGCCAGCAGCCTTATTAGCGGATTCACCGGGGAGCTGTTTTTT
>TRBJ2-1|TRBD2|TRBV7-8|NA
CASSSGLASYNEQFF
TGTGCCAGCAGCTCGGGACTAGCGTCCTACAATGAGCAGTTCTTC
>TRBJ2-1|NA|TRBV7-2|NA
CASSLATDRSSYNEQFF
TGTGCCAGCAGCTTAGCCACAGACCGAAGCTCCTACAATGAGCAGTTCTTC
>TRBJ1-2|NA|TRBV14|NA
CASSQIKIAGTNYGYTF
TGTGCCAGCAGCCAGATTAAAATCGCAGGGACTAACTATGGCTACACCTTC